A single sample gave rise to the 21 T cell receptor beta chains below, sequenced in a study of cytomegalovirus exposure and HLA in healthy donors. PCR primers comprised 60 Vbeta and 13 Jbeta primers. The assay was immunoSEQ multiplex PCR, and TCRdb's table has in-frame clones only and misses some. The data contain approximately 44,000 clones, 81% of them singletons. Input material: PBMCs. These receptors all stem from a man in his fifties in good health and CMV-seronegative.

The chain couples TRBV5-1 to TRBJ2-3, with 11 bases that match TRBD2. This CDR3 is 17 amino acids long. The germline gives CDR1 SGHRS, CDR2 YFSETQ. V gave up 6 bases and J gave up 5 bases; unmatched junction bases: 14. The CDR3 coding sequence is TGCGCCAGCACCCCCGCGGTTAGCGGGGGGGTGGTAGATACGCAGTATTTT. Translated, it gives CASTPAVSGGVVDTQYF.

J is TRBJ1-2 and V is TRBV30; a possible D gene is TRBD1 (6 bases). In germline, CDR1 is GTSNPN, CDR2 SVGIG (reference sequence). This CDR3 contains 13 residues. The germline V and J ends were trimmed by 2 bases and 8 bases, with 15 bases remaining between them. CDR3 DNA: TGTGCCTGGAGTTTCACAGGGAGTTTAGGCTACACCTTC. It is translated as CAWSFTGSLGYTF.

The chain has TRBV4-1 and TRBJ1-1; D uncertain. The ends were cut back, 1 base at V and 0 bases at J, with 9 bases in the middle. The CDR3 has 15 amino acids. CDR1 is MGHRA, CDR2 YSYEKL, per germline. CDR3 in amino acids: CASSQVTRMNTEAFF. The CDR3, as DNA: TGCGCCAGCAGCCAAGTGACGCGGATGAACACTGAAGCTTTCTTT.

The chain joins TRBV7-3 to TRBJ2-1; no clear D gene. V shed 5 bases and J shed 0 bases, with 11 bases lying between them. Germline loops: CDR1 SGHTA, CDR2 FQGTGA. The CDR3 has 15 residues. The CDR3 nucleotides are TGTGCCAGCAGCGCCCGCGCCTCCTCCTACAATGAGCAGTTCTTC. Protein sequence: CASSARASSYNEQFF.

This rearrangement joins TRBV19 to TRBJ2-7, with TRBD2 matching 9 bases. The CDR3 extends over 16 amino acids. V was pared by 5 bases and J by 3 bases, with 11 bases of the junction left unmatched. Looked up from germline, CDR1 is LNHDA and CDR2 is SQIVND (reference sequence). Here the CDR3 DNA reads TGTGCCAGTAGTCCCCGGGGTAGCGGGAGTTTCTACGAGCAGTACTTC. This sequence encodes CASSPRGSGSFYEQYF. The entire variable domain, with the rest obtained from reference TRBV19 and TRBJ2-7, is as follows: DGGITQSPKYLFRKEGQNVTLSCEQNLNHDAMYWYRQDPGQGLRLIYYSQIVNDFQKGDIAEGYSVSREKKESFPLTVTSAQKNPTAFYLCASSPRGSGSFYEQYFGPGTRLTVT.

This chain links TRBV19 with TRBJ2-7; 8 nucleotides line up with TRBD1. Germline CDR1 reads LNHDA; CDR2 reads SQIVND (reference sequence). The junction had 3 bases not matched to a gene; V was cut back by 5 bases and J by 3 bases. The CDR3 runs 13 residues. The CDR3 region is CASSLGQDYEQYF. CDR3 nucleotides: TGTGCCAGTAGTTTGGGACAGGACTACGAGCAGTACTTC. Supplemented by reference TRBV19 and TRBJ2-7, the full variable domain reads DGGITQSPKYLFRKEGQNVTLSCEQNLNHDAMYWYRQDPGQGLRLIYYSQIVNDFQKGDIAEGYSVSREKKESFPLTVTSAQKNPTAFYLCASSLGQDYEQYFGPGTRLTVT.

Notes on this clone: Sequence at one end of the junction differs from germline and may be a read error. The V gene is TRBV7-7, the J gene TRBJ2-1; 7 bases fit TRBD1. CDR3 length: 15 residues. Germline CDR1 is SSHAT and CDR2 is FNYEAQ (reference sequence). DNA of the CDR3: TGTGCTAGCAGCTTAACAGGGGATCCCAACAATGAGCAGTTCTTC. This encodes CASSLTGDPNNEQFF.

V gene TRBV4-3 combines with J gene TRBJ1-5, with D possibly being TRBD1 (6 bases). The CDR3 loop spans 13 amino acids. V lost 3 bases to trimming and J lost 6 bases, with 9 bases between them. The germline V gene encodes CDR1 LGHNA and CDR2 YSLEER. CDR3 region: CASSQAQGQPQHF. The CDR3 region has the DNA TGCGCCAGCAGCCAGGCACAGGGTCAGCCCCAGCATTTT.

CDR3 bases: TGCGCCAGCAGCTTGGTGCCCCGTGGGGGGCGGGGGTTTCAAGAGACCCAGTACTTC. Its translation: CASSLVPRGGRGFQETQYF. The chain couples TRBV5-1 to TRBJ2-5; D may be TRBD2 (7 bases). The CDR3 runs 19 residues. V was cut by 0 bases and J by 2 bases, with 23 bases left in between. Germline V lookup: CDR1 SGHRS, CDR2 YFSETQ.

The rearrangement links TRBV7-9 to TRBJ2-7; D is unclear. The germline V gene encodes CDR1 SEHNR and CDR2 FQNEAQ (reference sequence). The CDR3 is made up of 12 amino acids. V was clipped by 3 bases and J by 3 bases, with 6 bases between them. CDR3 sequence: CASSLGSYEQYF. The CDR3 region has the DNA TGTGCCAGCAGCTTGGGCAGCTACGAGCAGTACTTC.

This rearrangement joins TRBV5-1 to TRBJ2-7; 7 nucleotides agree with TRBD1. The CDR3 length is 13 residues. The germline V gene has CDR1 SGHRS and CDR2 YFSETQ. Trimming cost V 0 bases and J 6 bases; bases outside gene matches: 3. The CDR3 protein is CASSLGQGSEQYF. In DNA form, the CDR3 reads TGCGCCAGCAGCTTGGGACAGGGTAGCGAGCAGTACTTC. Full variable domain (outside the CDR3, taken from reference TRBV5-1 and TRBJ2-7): KAGVTQTPRYLIKTRGQQVTLSCSPISGHRSVSWYQQTPGQGLQFLFEYFSETQRNKGNFPGRFSGRQFSNSRSEMNVSTLELGDSALYLCASSLGQGSEQYFGPGTRLTVT.

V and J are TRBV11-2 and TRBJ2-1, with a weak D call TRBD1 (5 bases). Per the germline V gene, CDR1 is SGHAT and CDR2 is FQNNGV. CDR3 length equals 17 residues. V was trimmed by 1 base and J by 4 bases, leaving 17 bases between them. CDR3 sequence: CASSLVGQFFDYNEQFF. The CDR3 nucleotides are TGTGCCAGCAGCTTAGTGGGGCAGTTCTTCGATTACAATGAGCAGTTCTTC.

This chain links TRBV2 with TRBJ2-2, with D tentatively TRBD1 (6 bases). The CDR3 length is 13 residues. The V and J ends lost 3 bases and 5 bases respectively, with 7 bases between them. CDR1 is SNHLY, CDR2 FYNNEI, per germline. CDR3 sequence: CASSEQGTGELFF. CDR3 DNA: TGTGCCAGCAGTGAGCAGGGGACCGGGGAGCTGTTTTTT. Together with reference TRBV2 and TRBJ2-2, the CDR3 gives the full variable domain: EPEVTQTPSHQVTQMGQEVILRCVPISNHLYFYWYRQILGQKVEFLVSFYNNEISEKSEIFDDQFSVERPDGSNFTLKIRSTKLEDSAMYFCASSEQGTGELFFGEGSRLTVL.

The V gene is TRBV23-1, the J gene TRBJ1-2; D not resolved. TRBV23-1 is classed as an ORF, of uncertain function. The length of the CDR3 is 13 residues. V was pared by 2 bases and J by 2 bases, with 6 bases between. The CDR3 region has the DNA TGCGCCAGCAGTCAAGGCAGGAACTATGGCTACACCTTC. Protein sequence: CASSQGRNYGYTF.

The CDR3 sequence: CATSRGDRVTEAFF. The CDR3 nucleotides are TGTGCCACCAGCAGAGGAGACAGGGTTACTGAAGCTTTCTTT. The chain combines TRBV15 with TRBJ1-1, with 7 bases identical to TRBD1. CDR1 LNHNV and CDR2 YYDKDF come from the germline V gene (reference sequence). The CDR3 has 14 amino acids. With 1 base clipped from V and 5 bases from J, the junction kept 4 bases outside the gene matches.

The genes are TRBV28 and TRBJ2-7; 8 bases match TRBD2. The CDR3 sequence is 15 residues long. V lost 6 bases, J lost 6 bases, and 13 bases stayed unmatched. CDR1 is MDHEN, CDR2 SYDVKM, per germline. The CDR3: CASSPGVAGYGEQYF. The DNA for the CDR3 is TGTGCCAGCAGCCCCGGGGTAGCGGGATATGGCGAGCAGTACTTC.

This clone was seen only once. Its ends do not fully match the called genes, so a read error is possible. The CDR3 DNA reads TGCAGTGCTAGAGATAGAGGCCATCCCTTC. Its protein is CSARDRGHPF. The chain combines TRBV20-1 with TRBJ2-7; no clear D. CDR3 length equals 10 residues. Germline V gives CDR1 DFQATT, CDR2 SNEGSKA (reference sequence).

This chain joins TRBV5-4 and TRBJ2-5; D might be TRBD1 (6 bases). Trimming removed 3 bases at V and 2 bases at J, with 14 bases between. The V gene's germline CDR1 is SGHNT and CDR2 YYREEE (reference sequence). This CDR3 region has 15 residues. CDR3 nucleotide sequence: TGTGCCAGCAGCTGGGATTCCCAGGGGCAAGAGACCCAGTACTTC. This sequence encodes CASSWDSQGQETQYF.

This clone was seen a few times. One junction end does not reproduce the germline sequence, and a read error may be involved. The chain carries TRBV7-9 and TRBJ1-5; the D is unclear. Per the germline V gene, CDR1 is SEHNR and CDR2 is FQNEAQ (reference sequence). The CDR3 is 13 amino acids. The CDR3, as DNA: TGTTCCAGCAGCTTAGACGAGGCCCAGCCCCAGCATTTT. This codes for CSSSLDEAQPQHF.

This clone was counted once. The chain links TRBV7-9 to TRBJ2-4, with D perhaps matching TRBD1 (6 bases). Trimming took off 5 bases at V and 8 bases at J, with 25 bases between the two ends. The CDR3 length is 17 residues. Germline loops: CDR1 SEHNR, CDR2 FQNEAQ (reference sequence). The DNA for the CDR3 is TGTGCCAGCAGCCCGGAAGGTGTATTGGCAGGGGCGGACATTCAGTACTTC. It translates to CASSPEGVLAGADIQYF.

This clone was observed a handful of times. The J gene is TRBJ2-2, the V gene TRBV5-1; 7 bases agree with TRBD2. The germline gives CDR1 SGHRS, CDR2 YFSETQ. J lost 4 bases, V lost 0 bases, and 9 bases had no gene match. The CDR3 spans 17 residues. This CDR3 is CASSLEPPGGGTGELFF. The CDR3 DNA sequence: TGCGCCAGCAGCTTGGAACCTCCGGGGGGAGGCACCGGGGAGCTGTTTTTT.